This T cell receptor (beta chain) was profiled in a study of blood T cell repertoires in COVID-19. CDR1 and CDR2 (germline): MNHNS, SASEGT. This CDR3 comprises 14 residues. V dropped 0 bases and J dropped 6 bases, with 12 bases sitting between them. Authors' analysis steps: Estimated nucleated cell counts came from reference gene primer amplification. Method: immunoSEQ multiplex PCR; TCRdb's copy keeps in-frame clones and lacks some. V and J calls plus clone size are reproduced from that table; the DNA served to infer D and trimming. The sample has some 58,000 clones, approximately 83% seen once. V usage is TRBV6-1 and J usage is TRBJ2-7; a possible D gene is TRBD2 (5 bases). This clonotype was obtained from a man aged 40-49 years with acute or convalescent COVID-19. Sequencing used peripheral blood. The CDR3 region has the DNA TGTGCCAGCAGTGAAGCTCAGGACGAGGGCGAGCAGTACTTC. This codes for CASSEAQDEGEQYF.